The rows below give T cell receptor beta chains drawn from one sample of a study of cytomegalovirus exposure and HLA in healthy donors. Sequencing was performed with immunoSEQ multiplex PCR; in TCRdb, only in-frame clones are kept and a portion is missing. Found here are 70,000 to 75,000 clones, about 94% of them singletons; the top ten hold about 1.5%. Sequencing input: PBMCs. All receptors come from a man aged 18 to 29 in good health and CMV-seropositive. Each CDR3 is given with its conserved first and last residue. The listing skips clone size in some rows; elsewhere it reads once, few, many or a size class.

clone size | V gene | CDR3 protein
NA | TRBV11-2 | CASSLKTGGNAWEQYF
NA | TRBV23-1 | CASSQSGEGFDEKLFF
NA | TRBV30 | CAWTWPRGHEKLFF
NA | TRBV5-1 | CASRGDSSGANVLTF
NA | TRBV5-6 | CASSLGVQGLREQYF
NA | TRBV5-1 | CASTPRPSAWDNEQFF
NA | TRBV19 | CATSQRDRFTDTQYF
NA | TRBV28 | CASSLPTEDTQYF
NA | TRBV6-1 | CASRGDRAPYEQYF
NA | TRBV19 | CARRQGSSTGELFF
NA | TRBV9 | CASSVVSGMADTQYF
NA | TRBV5-5 | CASSLFGTGGFEQYF
NA | TRBV2 | CASRDGFPSNYGYTF
NA | TRBV4-1 | CASSQEVRSPLHF
NA | TRBV6-1 | CASKQASGNTIYF
NA | TRBV6-5 | CASRGRGDGYTF
once | TRBV7-9 | CAYRDREKSPLHF
NA | TRBV6-4 | CASSEQGAGGYTF
NA | TRBV4-1 | CASSRTSGGALNEQFF
NA | TRBV9 | CASSTDRSYGYTF
NA | TRBV28 | CASRHYRDPYYEQYF
NA | TRBV19 | CASTPRTGSTDTQYF
NA | TRBV7-8 | CASSPPMGQGKTEAFF
NA | TRBV27 | CASSLADRGPLPYNEQFF
few | TRBV2 | CASSYSGGQYNEQFF
NA | TRBV28 | CASSSTGTGSYEQYF
NA | TRBV11-2 | CASRPRTGELFF
NA | TRBV2 | CASQTGSYEQYF
NA | TRBV7-3 | CASSPIQSTYNEQFF
NA | TRBV4-1 | CASSQGDRSTNEKLFF
NA | TRBV19 | CASKTGSLKGNQPQHF
NA | TRBV5-6 | CASSLYAYEYNEQFF
NA | TRBV25-1 | CASSDLDRGSGEQFF
NA | TRBV18 | CASSSSGSYEQYF
NA | TRBV9 | CASSPSGDGNQPQHF
once | TRBV13 | CASSFSLGAGGTYEQYF
NA | TRBV19 | CASSIGVSTEAFF
NA | TRBV6-1 | CASSRGQTNTEAFF
NA | TRBV28 | CASSLWEVAGGLDNYGYTF
NA | TRBV7-6 | CASSPDGGPSYEQYF
NA | TRBV10-3 | CAISEPRGRADSGANVLTF
NA | TRBV27 | CATHKGETQYF
NA | TRBV4-2 | CASSQDGGYVTGELFF
NA | TRBV12-5 | CASGNRKNTEAFF
once | TRBV29-1 | CSVGGEGAGTGELFF
NA | TRBV15 | CATSNGLAGTPETQYF
NA | TRBV5-4 | CASSLGVPRGQGVTEAFF
NA | TRBV4-1 | CASSLLTSSGNEQFF